This T cell receptor (beta chain) is drawn from a study of blood T cell repertoires in COVID-19. Germline V CDR1 and CDR2: SGHTA, FQGNSA. The V and J ends lost 5 bases and 2 bases, in that order; junction bases with no gene match: 4. The CDR3 runs to 14 residues. Sequenced by immunoSEQ multiplex PCR; TCRdb stores in-frame clones only, minus some. The sample gives roughly 32,000 clones, around 87% of which show up once; less than 2% is in the top ten. The receptor was derived from a man aged 45-65 years with active or convalescent COVID-19. The sample taken for sequencing was peripheral blood. The chain joins TRBV7-2 to TRBJ1-1; TRBD1 agrees at 8 bases. CDR3 loop: CASSLDRGNTEAFF. The CDR3 bases are TGTGCCAGCAGCCTTGACAGGGGAAACACTGAAGCTTTCTTT.